The text below deals with one T cell receptor (beta chain). Generated by immunoSEQ multiplex PCR, the TCRdb table keeps only in-frame clones and is missing some. The sample includes 200,000 to 300,000 clones, approximately 86% of them seen just once. J was trimmed by 4 bases and V by 3 bases; bases with no gene match: 14. CDR3 length: 17 amino acids. Germline loops: CDR1 SGDLS, CDR2 YYNGEE. The sample comes from a study of blood T cell repertoires in COVID-19. The chain joins TRBV9 to TRBJ2-3; 7 bases align to TRBD1. This sequence was found in a woman in her 30s who had recovered from COVID-19. The sample comprised peripheral blood. The CDR3: CASSARVGGSLADTQYF. Here the CDR3 DNA reads TGTGCCAGCAGCGCCCGAGTAGGGGGCTCTCTCGCAGATACGCAGTATTTT. The variable domain in full, completed from reference TRBV9 and TRBJ2-3, reads DSGVTQTPKHLITATGQRVTLRCSPRSGDLSVYWYQQSLDQGLQFLIQYYNGEERAKGNILERFSAQQFPDLHSELNLSSLELGDSALYFCASSARVGGSLADTQYFGPGTRLTVL.